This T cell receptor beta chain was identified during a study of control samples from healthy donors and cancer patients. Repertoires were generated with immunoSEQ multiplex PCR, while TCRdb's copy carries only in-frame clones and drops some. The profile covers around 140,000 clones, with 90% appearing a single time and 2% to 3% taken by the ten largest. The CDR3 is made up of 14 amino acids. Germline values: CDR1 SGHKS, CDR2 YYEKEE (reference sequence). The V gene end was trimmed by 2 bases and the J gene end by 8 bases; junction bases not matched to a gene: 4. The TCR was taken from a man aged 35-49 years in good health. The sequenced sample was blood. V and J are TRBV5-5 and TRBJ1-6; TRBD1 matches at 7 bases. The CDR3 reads CASSFTGVDSPLHF. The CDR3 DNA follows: TGTGCCAGCAGCTTCACAGGGGTGGATTCACCCCTCCACTTT.